This passage covers 25 T cell receptor beta chains from one sample sequenced in a study of blood T cell repertoires in COVID-19. Clones were read by immunoSEQ multiplex PCR, and TCRdb kept only the in-frame ones, dropping some. The sample has approximately 280,000 clones; roughly 84% are singletons. Sample: peripheral blood. The source of these receptors is a human donor with COVID-19, enrolled during active disease. The donor label of this sample is uncertain.

This clone was seen a handful of times. This sequence joins TRBV27 and TRBJ1-6, with 7 bases lining up with TRBD1. V shed 0 bases and J 8 bases; nucleotides not matched to a gene: 1. The length of the CDR3 is 14 residues. Germline values: CDR1 MNHEY, CDR2 SMNVEV (reference sequence). The CDR3 sequence is CASSLSGQDSPLHF. The CDR3 bases are TGTGCCAGCAGTTTATCCGGACAGGATTCACCCCTCCACTTT.

In this sample, this clone turned up many times. V is TRBV7-2 and J is TRBJ2-5; D possibly corresponds to TRBD2 (5 bases). From germline, CDR1 is SGHTA and CDR2 FQGNSA. V was pared by 0 bases and J by 4 bases, with 9 bases between. This CDR3 has 14 amino acids. CDR3 sequence (DNA): TGTGCCAGCAGCTTAGCGCCTAGCTCAGAGACCCAGTACTTC. Protein sequence: CASSLAPSSETQYF.

This clone has more than one count but fewer than ten. V and J are TRBV18 and TRBJ2-1; 9 bases align to TRBD2. V lost 4 bases to trimming and J lost 8 bases; unmatched junction nucleotides: 9. The germline CDR1 and CDR2 sequences are KGHSH and LQKENI. The CDR3 is 15 amino acids. The CDR3 DNA follows: TGTGCCAGCTCACGATCTAGCGGGAAGGGGGATGAGCAGTTCTTC. Amino acid sequence: CASSRSSGKGDEQFF.

In its sample, this clone was seen once. The CDR3 spells CASSLQGRTGELFF. CDR3 bases: TGTGCCAGCAGCTTGCAGGGAAGGACCGGGGAGCTGTTTTTT. The genes are TRBV5-4 and TRBJ2-2, with TRBD1 as a possible D gene (5 bases). V was cut by 1 base and J by 5 bases, with 9 bases left in between. Germline assignment: CDR1 SGHNT and CDR2 YYREEE (reference sequence). This CDR3 has 14 amino acids.

The genes are TRBV5-1 and TRBJ1-6; 8 nucleotides match TRBD1. V was clipped by 1 base and J by 2 bases; unmatched bases: 2. The CDR3 has 16 residues. In germline, CDR1 is SGHRS, CDR2 YFSETQ. The CDR3 loop reads CASSLTTGAYNSPLHF. CDR3 in DNA: TGCGCCAGCAGCTTGACGACAGGGGCCTATAATTCACCCCTCCACTTT.

The chain combines TRBV6-6 with TRBJ2-3; 7 nucleotides match TRBD2. The CDR3 length is 18 residues. In germline, CDR1 is MNHNY, CDR2 SVGAGI (reference sequence). V shed 5 bases, J shed 6 bases, and the junction held 20 bases outside the gene matches. The CDR3 loop reads CASSPQNPKGGSGDTQYF. The CDR3 DNA reads TGTGCCAGCAGTCCCCAAAACCCAAAAGGCGGGAGCGGGGATACGCAGTATTTT.

V is TRBV5-1 and J is TRBJ1-2; 8 bases are shared with TRBD1. The CDR3 is 14 amino acids. Germline V gene lookup returns CDR1 SGHRS and CDR2 YFSETQ. V lost 4 bases and J lost 1; bases outside the gene matches: 3. CDR3 in amino acids: CASSPTGVNYGYTF. CDR3 DNA sequence: TGCGCCAGCAGCCCGACAGGGGTTAACTATGGCTACACCTTC.

The genes are TRBV2 and TRBJ2-1, with D possibly being TRBD1 (5 bases). CDR1 SNHLY and CDR2 FYNNEI come from the germline V gene. V gave up 8 bases and J gave up 1 base, with 12 bases separating them. The length of the CDR3 is 14 residues. CDR3 DNA sequence: TGTGCCAGCGGCTGGGGCCAATCCTACAATGAGCAGTTCTTC. Its protein product is CASGWGQSYNEQFF.

The chain is built from TRBV2 and TRBJ2-5; TRBD1 aligns across 10 bases. There are 14 residues in the CDR3. With V trimmed by 6 bases and J by 5 bases, 6 bases remained unmatched. Germline V CDR1 and CDR2: SNHLY, FYNNEI. The CDR3: CASSPDRGWETQYF. Written as DNA, the CDR3 is TGTGCCAGCAGCCCGGACAGGGGGTGGGAGACCCAGTACTTC.

V is TRBV5-1 and J is TRBJ1-2, with 7 bases fitting TRBD1. V shed 4 bases, J shed 7 bases, and the junction held 10 bases outside the gene matches. The CDR3 has 14 amino acids. Looked up from germline, CDR1 is SGHRS and CDR2 is YFSETQ. The CDR3 spells CASSPLQGESGYTF. CDR3 nucleotide sequence: TGCGCCAGCAGCCCGCTCCAGGGGGAGTCTGGCTACACCTTC.

This clone was seen only once. This chain connects TRBV6-5 to TRBJ1-4; TRBD1 matches at 8 bases. The V and J ends lost 2 bases and 8 bases, in that order; junction bases with no gene match: 7. There are 15 residues in the CDR3. Germline CDR1 and CDR2: MNHEY and SVGAGI. The CDR3 loop reads CASSYTTGVQEKLFF. CDR3 DNA: TGTGCCAGCAGTTACACGACAGGGGTGCAAGAAAAACTGTTTTTT.

This sequence joins TRBV7-9 and TRBJ2-4; 11 bases fit TRBD2. V was clipped by 5 bases and J by 7 bases; unmatched bases: 13. The CDR3 extends over 17 amino acids. Germline CDR1 is SEHNR and CDR2 is FQNEAQ (reference sequence). CDR3: CASSHTSGSSPMNIQYF. The CDR3 DNA follows: TGTGCCAGCAGCCATACTAGCGGGAGCTCCCCCATGAACATTCAGTACTTC. Combining the CDR3 with reference TRBV7-9 and TRBJ2-4 gives the whole variable domain DTGVSQNPRHKITKRGQNVTFRCDPISEHNRLYWYRQTLGQGPEFLTYFQNEAQLEKSRLLSDRFSAERPKGSFSTLEIQRTEQGDSAMYLCASSHTSGSSPMNIQYFGAGTRLSVL.

J is TRBJ2-4 and V is TRBV18, with 7 bases fitting TRBD2. J gave up 4 bases and V 6 bases, and 12 bases lay outside the gene matches. Germline V gene data show CDR1 as KGHSH and CDR2 as LQKENI. The CDR3 runs 16 residues. The CDR3 loop is CASSVQTSPGKNIQYF. Here the CDR3 DNA reads TGTGCCAGCTCGGTCCAGACTAGCCCGGGGAAAAACATTCAGTACTTC.

The rearrangement joins TRBV7-2 to TRBJ2-2; 7 bases are shared with TRBD2. CDR3 length: 13 amino acids. Per the germline V gene, CDR1 is SGHTA and CDR2 is FQGNSA. V dropped 5 bases and J dropped 8; count of bases not matched to a gene: 5. The CDR3 is CASSTAGVGELFF. As DNA, the CDR3 is TGTGCCAGCAGCACCGCGGGGGTGGGGGAGCTGTTTTTT.

The rearrangement joins TRBV28 to TRBJ1-5, with D unresolved. The germline V gene has CDR1 MDHEN and CDR2 SYDVKM. V lost 7 bases and J lost 5, with 15 bases in between. The CDR3 covers 14 residues. CDR3 amino acids: CASTPGGRDQPQHF. The CDR3 nucleotides are TGTGCCAGCACTCCGGGAGGGAGGGATCAGCCCCAGCATTTT.

The V gene is TRBV28, the J gene TRBJ2-3; the match to TRBD2 covers 10 bases. The CDR3 runs 18 residues. J lost 3 bases, V lost 5 bases, and 14 bases had no gene match. CDR1 MDHEN and CDR2 SYDVKM come from the germline V gene. The CDR3 coding sequence is TGTGCCAGCAGTCCTCGAGGGCTAGCGGGAGAAGGAACAGATACGCAGTATTTT. It specifies CASSPRGLAGEGTDTQYF.

V and J are TRBV28 and TRBJ2-7; a weak D match, TRBD2 (5 bases). This CDR3 region has 14 residues. V was trimmed by 1 base and J by 5 bases, leaving 12 bases between them. CDR1 is MDHEN and CDR2 is SYDVKM in the germline V gene. The CDR3, as DNA: TGTGCCAGCAGTTTATCGGGAACGCTCCACGAGCAGTACTTC. It yields the protein CASSLSGTLHEQYF.

The gene calls are TRBV6-1 and TRBJ1-2; TRBD1 aligns across 9 bases. The length of the CDR3 is 14 residues. Trimming removed 2 bases from V and 7 bases from J; junction bases left unmatched: 5. Germline V gene sequence: CDR1 MNHNS, CDR2 SASEGT. The CDR3 DNA follows: TGTGCCAGCAGTGAAACAGGGGGCGCTTCTGGCTACACCTTC. Translated: CASSETGGASGYTF.

This clone was seen at least ten times. The chain uses TRBV6-6 and TRBJ1-5; the D gene is possibly TRBD1 (5 bases). The CDR3 consists of 14 residues. Per the germline V gene, CDR1 is MNHNY and CDR2 is SVGAGI (reference sequence). V lost 10 bases to trimming and J lost 6 bases, with 19 bases between them. CDR3 bases: TGTGCCACACACCCCGGTGGGGGAGGTCAGCCCCAGCATTTT. Translation gives CATHPGGGGQPQHF.

V is TRBV7-2 and J is TRBJ2-5; 10 nucleotides align to TRBD2. The V gene's germline CDR1 is SGHTA and CDR2 FQGNSA. This CDR3 is built from 14 residues. V lost 4 bases, J lost 4 bases, and 3 bases stayed unmatched. CDR3 bases: TGTGCCAGCAGCTCCCTAGCGGGAGTAGAGACCCAGTACTTC. It is translated as CASSSLAGVETQYF.

The V and J genes are TRBV18 and TRBJ1-2; D call uncertain. From germline, CDR1 is KGHSH and CDR2 LQKENI. V was cut by 2 bases and J by 2 bases, with 9 bases left in between. The CDR3 contains 14 residues. The CDR3 loop is CASSPERLNYGYTF. In DNA, the CDR3 is TGTGCCAGCTCACCAGAACGCCTAAACTATGGCTACACCTTC. The entire variable domain, with the rest obtained from reference TRBV18 and TRBJ1-2, is as follows: NAGVMQNPRHLVRRRGQEARLRCSPMKGHSHVYWYRQLPEEGLKFMVYLQKENIIDESGMPKERFSAEFPKEGPSILRIQQVVRGDSAAYFCASSPERLNYGYTFGSGTRLTVV.

The chain combines TRBV25-1 with TRBJ2-7; TRBD2 matches at 7 bases. V shed 3 bases and J 4 bases; nucleotides not matched to a gene: 9. The CDR3 loop spans 15 amino acids. Germline CDR1 reads MGHDK; CDR2 reads SYGVNS. The CDR3 region is CASSEPREIGYEQYF. DNA of the CDR3: TGTGCCAGCAGTGAGCCGCGGGAGATCGGTTACGAGCAGTACTTC.

The chain is built from TRBV28 and TRBJ1-4, with a possible D match to TRBD1 (6 bases). The CDR3 is 16 residues long. From germline, CDR1 is MDHEN and CDR2 SYDVKM. V lost 2 bases, J lost 5 bases, and 15 bases lay in between. CDR3 region: CASSLLSGASNEKLFF. The CDR3 nucleotides are TGTGCCAGCAGTTTACTGTCAGGGGCCTCAAATGAAAAACTGTTTTTT. Together with reference TRBV28 and TRBJ1-4, the CDR3 gives the full variable domain: DVKVTQSSRYLVKRTGEKVFLECVQDMDHENMFWYRQDPGLGLRLIYFSYDVKMKEKGDIPEGYSVSREKKERFSLILESASTNQTSMYLCASSLLSGASNEKLFFGSGTQLSVL.

This chain joins TRBV21-1 and TRBJ2-2; the table's D gene call, TRBD2, was not cross checked with the DNA. TRBV21-1 has pseudogene status. This CDR3 region has 18 residues. CDR3 loop: CASSKGGPGRAQTGELFF. Here the CDR3 DNA reads TGTGCCAGCAGCAAAGGGGGACCCGGGAGAGCTCAAACCGGGGAGCTGTTTTTT.

The chain is built from TRBV7-3 and TRBJ2-2; possibly TRBD1 for D (5 bases). Trimming left V 1 base short and J 6 bases short, with 12 bases between. CDR3 length: 15 amino acids. The germline CDR1 and CDR2 sequences are SGHTA and FQGTGA. Written as DNA, the CDR3 is TGTGCCAGCAGCTTAATGGCAGGGATGCCCGGGGAGCTGTTTTTT. Translating gives CASSLMAGMPGELFF.